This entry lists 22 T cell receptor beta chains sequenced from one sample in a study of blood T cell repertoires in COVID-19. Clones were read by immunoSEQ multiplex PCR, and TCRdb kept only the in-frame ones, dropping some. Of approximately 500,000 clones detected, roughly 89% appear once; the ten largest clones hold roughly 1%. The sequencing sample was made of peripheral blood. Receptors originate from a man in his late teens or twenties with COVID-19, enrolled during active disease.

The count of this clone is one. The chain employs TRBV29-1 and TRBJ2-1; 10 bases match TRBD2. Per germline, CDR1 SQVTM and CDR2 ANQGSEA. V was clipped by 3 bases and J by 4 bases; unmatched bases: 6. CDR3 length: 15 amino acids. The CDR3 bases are TGCAGCGTTGATGCTAGCGGGAGTATGTACAATGAGCAGTTCTTC. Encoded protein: CSVDASGSMYNEQFF.

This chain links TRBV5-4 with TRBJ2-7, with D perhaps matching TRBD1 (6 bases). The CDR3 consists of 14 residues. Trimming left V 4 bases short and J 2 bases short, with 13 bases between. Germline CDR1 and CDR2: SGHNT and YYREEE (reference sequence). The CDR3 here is CASSGDRPPYEQYF. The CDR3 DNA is TGTGCCAGCAGCGGTGACAGGCCTCCCTACGAGCAGTACTTC. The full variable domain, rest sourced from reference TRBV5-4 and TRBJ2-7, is ETGVTQSPTHLIKTRGQQVTLRCSSQSGHNTVSWYQQALGQGPQFIFQYYREEENGRGNFPPRFSGLQFPNYSSELNVNALELDDSALYLCASSGDRPPYEQYFGPGTRLTVT.

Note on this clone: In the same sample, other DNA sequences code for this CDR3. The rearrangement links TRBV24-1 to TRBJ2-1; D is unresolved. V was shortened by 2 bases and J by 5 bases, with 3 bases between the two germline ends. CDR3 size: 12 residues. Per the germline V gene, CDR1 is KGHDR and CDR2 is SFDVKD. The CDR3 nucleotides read TGTGCCACCAGTGATTCGGACAATGAGCAGTTCTTC. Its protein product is CATSDSDNEQFF.

The CDR3 nucleotides are TGCGCCAGCAGCCAACCTCGGGACACAGAACGCTACACCTTC. Protein product: CASSQPRDTERYTF. The V gene is TRBV4-1, the J gene TRBJ1-2, with a possible D match to TRBD1 (6 bases). The germline V gene encodes CDR1 MGHRA and CDR2 YSYEKL. The CDR3 sequence is 14 residues long. V shed 2 bases and J shed 9 bases, with 16 bases lying between them.

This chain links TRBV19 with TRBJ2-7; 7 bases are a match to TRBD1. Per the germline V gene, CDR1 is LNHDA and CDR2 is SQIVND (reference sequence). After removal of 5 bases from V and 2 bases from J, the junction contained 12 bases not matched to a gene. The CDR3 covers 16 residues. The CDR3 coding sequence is TGTGCCAGTAGTGCCCCGGGACAGCCAAATACCTACGAGCAGTACTTC. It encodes CASSAPGQPNTYEQYF.

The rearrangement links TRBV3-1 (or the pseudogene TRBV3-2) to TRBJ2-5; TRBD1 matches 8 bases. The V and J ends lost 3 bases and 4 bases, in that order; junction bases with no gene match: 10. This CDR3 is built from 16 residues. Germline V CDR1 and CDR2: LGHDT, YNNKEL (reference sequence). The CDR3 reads CASSQDLDRGTETQYF. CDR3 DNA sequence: TGTGCCAGCAGCCAGGACCTAGACAGGGGAACAGAGACCCAGTACTTC.

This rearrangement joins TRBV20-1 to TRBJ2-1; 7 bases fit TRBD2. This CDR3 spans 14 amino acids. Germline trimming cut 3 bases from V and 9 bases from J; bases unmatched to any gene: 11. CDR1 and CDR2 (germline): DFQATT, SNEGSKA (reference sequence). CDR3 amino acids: CSASLAEGLREQFF. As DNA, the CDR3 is TGCAGTGCTAGTCTAGCGGAAGGCCTCCGTGAGCAGTTCTTC.

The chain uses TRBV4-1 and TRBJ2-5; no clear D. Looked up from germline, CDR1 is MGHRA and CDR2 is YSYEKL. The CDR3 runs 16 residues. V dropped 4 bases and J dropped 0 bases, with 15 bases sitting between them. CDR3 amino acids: CASSPTPGRYQETQYF. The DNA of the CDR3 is TGCGCCAGCAGCCCCACGCCGGGTCGGTACCAAGAGACCCAGTACTTC.

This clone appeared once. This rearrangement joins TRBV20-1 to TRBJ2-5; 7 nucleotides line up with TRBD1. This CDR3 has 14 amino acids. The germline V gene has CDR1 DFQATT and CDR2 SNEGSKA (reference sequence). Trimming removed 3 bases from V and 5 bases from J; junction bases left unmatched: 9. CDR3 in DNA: TGCAGTGCTAGTGAGGGACAGATGTTGGAGACCCAGTACTTC. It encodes CSASEGQMLETQYF.

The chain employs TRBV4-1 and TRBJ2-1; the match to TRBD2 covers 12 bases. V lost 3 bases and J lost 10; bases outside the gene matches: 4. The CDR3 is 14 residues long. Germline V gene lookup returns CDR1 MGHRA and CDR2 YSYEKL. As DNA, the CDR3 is TGCGCCAGCAGCCAGGCTGGACTAGCGGGAGAGCAGTTCTTC. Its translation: CASSQAGLAGEQFF.

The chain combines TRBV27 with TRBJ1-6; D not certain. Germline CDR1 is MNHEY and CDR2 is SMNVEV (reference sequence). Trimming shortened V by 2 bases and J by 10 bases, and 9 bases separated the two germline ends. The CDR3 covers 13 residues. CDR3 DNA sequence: TGTGCCAGCAGTTTAGGGCCCTTCTCACCCCTCCACTTT. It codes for CASSLGPFSPLHF.

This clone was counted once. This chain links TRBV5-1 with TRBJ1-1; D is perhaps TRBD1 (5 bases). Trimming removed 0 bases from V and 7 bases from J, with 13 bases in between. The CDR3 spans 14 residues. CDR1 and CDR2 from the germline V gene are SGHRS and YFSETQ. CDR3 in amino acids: CASSLGRGTDEAFF. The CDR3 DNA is TGCGCCAGCAGCTTGGGGAGGGGAACGGATGAAGCTTTCTTT.

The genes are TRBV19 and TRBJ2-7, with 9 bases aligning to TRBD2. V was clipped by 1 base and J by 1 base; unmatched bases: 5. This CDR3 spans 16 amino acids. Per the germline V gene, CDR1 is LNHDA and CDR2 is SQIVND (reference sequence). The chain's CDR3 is CASSIGRLAGSYEQYF. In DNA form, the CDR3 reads TGTGCCAGTAGTATAGGGAGGCTAGCGGGATCCTACGAGCAGTACTTC.

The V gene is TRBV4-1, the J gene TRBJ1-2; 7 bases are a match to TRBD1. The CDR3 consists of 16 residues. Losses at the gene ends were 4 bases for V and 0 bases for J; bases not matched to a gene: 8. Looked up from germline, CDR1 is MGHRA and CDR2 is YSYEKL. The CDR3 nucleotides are TGCGCCAGCAGCCTAACGTCCGGGACAGCTAACTATGGCTACACCTTC. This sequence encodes CASSLTSGTANYGYTF.

Here the CDR3 reads CASSSGGADTDTQYF. The CDR3 nucleotides read TGTGCCAGCTCCTCTGGTGGGGCAGACACAGATACGCAGTATTTT. This chain connects TRBV25-1 to TRBJ2-3, with a tentative D call TRBD1 (5 bases). Germline V gives CDR1 MGHDK, CDR2 SYGVNS. This CDR3 comprises 15 residues. Trimming left V 8 bases short and J 2 bases short, with 17 bases between.

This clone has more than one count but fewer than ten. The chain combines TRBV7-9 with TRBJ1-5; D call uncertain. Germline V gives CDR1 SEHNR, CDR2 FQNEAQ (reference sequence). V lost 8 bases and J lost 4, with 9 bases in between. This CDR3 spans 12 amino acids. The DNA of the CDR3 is TGTGCCAGCGGGCAGTCTAATCAGCCCCAGCATTTT. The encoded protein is CASGQSNQPQHF.

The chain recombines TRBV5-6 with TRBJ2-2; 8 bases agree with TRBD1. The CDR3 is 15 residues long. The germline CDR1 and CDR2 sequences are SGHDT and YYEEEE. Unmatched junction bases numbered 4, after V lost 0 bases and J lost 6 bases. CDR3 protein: CASSLGQGAPGELFF. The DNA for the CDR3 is TGTGCCAGCAGCTTGGGGCAGGGGGCGCCCGGGGAGCTGTTTTTT. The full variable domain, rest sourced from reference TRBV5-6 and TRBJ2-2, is DAGVTQSPTHLIKTRGQQVTLRCSPKSGHDTVSWYQQALGQGPQFIFQYYEEEERQRGNFPDRFSGHQFPNYSSELNVNALLLGDSALYLCASSLGQGAPGELFFGEGSRLTVL.

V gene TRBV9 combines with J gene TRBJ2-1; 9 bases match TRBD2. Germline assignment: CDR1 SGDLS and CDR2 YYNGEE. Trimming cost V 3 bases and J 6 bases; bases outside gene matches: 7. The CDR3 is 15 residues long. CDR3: CASSAPETSGNEQFF. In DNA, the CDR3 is TGTGCCAGCAGCGCGCCCGAGACTAGCGGCAATGAGCAGTTCTTC.

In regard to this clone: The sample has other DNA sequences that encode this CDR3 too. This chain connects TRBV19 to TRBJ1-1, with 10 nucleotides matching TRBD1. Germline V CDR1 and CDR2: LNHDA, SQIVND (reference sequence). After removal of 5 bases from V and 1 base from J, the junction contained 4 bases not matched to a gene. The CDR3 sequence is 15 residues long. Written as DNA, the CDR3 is TGTGCCAGTAGTCCTTGGACAGGGGGGAACACTGAAGCTTTCTTT. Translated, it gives CASSPWTGGNTEAFF.

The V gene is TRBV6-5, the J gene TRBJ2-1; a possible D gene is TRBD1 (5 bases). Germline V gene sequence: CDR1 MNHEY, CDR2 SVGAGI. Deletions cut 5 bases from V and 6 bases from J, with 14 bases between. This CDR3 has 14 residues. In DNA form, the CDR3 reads TGTGCCAGCAGTCTCGAACAGGTCAGCAATGAGCAGTTCTTC. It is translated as CASSLEQVSNEQFF.

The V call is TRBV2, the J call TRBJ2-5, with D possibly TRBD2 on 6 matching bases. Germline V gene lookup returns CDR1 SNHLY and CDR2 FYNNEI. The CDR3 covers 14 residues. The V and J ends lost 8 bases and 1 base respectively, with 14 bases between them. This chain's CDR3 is CASDPDGGQETQYF. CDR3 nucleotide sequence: TGTGCCAGCGATCCCGACGGGGGCCAAGAGACCCAGTACTTC.

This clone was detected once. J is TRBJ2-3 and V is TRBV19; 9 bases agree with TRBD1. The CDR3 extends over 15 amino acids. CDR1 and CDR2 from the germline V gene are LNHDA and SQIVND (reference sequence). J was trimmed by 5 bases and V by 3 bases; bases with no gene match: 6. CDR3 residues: CASSILQGAGDTQYF. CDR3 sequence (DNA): TGTGCCAGTAGTATTTTACAGGGGGCAGGAGATACGCAGTATTTT.